The clone carrying this T cell receptor beta chain was seen many times. The CDR3 covers 16 residues. Unmatched junction bases numbered 3, after V lost 1 base and J lost 2 bases. CDR1 is LGHNA, CDR2 YSLEER, per germline. Total RNA was isolated from whole blood that had not been fractionated. This specimen comes from a study of human T cells and chemical hapten exposure. TCRdb independently ran MiXCR on the 5' RACE reads; one entry per CDR3 protein. The data show 120,000 to 150,000 distinct CDR3 sequences, with about 4.3% seen just once and more than 1.2% held by the top ten. This chain uses TRBV4-3 with TRBJ2-1, with TRBD2 identical over 9 bases. The source is a female donor in good health. CDR3 coding DNA: TGCGCCAGCAGCCAAGTAGCGGGGGCCGCCTACAATGAGCAGTTCTTC. Protein sequence: CASSQVAGAAYNEQFF.